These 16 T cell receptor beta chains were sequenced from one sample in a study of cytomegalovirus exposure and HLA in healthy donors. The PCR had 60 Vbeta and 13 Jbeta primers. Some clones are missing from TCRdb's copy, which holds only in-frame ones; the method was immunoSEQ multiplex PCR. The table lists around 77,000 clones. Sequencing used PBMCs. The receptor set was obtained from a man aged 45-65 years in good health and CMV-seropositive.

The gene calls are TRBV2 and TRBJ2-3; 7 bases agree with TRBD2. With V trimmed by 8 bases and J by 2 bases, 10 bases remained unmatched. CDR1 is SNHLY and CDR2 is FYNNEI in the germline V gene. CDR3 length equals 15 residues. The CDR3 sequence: CASRGASGFTDTQYF. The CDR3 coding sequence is TGTGCCAGCCGAGGGGCTAGCGGTTTCACAGATACGCAGTATTTT.

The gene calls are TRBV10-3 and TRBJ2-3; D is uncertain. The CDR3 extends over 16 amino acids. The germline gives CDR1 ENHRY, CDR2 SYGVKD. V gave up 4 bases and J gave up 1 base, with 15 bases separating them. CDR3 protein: CAISVGGGGGTDTQYF. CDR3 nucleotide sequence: TGTGCCATCAGTGTCGGTGGTGGCGGTGGCACAGATACGCAGTATTTT.

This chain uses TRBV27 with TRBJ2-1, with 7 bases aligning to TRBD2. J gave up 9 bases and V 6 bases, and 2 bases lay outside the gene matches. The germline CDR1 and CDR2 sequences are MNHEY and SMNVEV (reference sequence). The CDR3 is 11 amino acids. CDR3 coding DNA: TGTGCCAGCAGACGGGGGGTTGAGCAGTTCTTC. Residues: CASRRGVEQFF.

CDR3 protein: CASSVPGSYGYTF. As DNA, the CDR3 is TGTGCCAGCAGTGTCCCAGGCTCCTATGGCTACACCTTC. V usage is TRBV25-1 and J usage is TRBJ1-2; D is unresolved. Germline V lookup: CDR1 MGHDK, CDR2 SYGVNS. The V and J ends lost 4 bases and 4 bases respectively, with 10 bases between them. The CDR3 has 13 residues.

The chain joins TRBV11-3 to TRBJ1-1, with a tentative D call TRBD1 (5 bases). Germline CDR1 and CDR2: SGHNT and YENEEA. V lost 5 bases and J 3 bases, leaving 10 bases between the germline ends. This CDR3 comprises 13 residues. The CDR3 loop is CASSPEGDTEAFF. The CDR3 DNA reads TGTGCCAGCAGCCCCGAAGGGGACACTGAAGCTTTCTTT.

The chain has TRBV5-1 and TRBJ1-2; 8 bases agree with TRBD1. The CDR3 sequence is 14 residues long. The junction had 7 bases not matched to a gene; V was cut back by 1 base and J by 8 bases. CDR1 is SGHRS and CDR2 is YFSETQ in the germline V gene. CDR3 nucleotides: TGCGCCAGCAGCTTGTGGACAGGGACAAAGGGCTACACCTTC. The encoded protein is CASSLWTGTKGYTF.

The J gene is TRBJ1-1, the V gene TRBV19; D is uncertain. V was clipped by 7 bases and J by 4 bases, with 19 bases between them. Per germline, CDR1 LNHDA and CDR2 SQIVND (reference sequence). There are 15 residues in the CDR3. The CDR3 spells CASTINPGYLTEAFF. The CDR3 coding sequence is TGTGCCAGTACCATCAACCCAGGTTACCTCACTGAAGCTTTCTTT. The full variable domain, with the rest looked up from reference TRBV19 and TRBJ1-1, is DGGITQSPKYLFRKEGQNVTLSCEQNLNHDAMYWYRQDPGQGLRLIYYSQIVNDFQKGDIAEGYSVSREKKESFPLTVTSAQKNPTAFYLCASTINPGYLTEAFFGQGTRLTVV.

This CDR3 is CASSEDRYSNQPQHF. CDR3 nucleotide sequence: TGTGCCAGCAGTGAGGACAGATATAGCAATCAGCCCCAGCATTTT. This chain connects TRBV2 to TRBJ1-5; possibly TRBD1 for D (6 bases). The V gene's germline CDR1 is SNHLY and CDR2 FYNNEI. Trimming cost V 3 bases and J 0 bases, with 9 bases left between them. CDR3 length: 15 amino acids. The full variable domain, with the rest looked up from reference TRBV2 and TRBJ1-5, is EPEVTQTPSHQVTQMGQEVILRCVPISNHLYFYWYRQILGQKVEFLVSFYNNEISEKSEIFDDQFSVERPDGSNFTLKIRSTKLEDSAMYFCASSEDRYSNQPQHFGDGTRLSIL.

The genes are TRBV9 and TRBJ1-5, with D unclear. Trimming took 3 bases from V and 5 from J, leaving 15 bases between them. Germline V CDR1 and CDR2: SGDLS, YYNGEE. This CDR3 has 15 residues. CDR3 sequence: CASSAHPGKDQPQHF. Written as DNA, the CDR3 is TGTGCCAGCAGCGCGCATCCGGGGAAAGATCAGCCCCAGCATTTT. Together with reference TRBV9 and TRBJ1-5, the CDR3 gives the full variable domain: DSGVTQTPKHLITATGQRVTLRCSPRSGDLSVYWYQQSLDQGLQFLIQYYNGEERAKGNILERFSAQQFPDLHSELNLSSLELGDSALYFCASSAHPGKDQPQHFGDGTRLSIL.

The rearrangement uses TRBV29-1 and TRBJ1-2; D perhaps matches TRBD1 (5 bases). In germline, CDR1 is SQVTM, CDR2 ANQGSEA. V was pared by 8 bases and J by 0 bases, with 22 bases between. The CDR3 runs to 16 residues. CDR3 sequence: CSTYGVTGLSNYGYTF. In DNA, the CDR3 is TGCAGCACATATGGAGTTACGGGACTTTCTAACTATGGCTACACCTTC. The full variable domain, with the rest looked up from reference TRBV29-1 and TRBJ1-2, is SAVISQKPSRDICQRGTSLTIQCQVDSQVTMMFWYRQQPGQSLTLIATANQGSEATYESGFVIDKFPISRPNLTFSTLTVSNMSPEDSSIYLCSTYGVTGLSNYGYTFGSGTRLTVV.

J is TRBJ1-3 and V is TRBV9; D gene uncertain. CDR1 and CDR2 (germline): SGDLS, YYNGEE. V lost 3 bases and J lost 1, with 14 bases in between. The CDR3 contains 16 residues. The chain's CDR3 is CASSDPLAGSGNTIYF. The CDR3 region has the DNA TGTGCCAGCAGCGATCCCTTGGCGGGGTCTGGAAACACCATATATTTT.

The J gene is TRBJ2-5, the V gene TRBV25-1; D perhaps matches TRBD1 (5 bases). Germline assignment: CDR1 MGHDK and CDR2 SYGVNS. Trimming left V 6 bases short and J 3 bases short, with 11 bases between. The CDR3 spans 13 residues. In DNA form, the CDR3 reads TGTGCCAGCAGCGTCACAGGAGAAGAGACCCAGTACTTC. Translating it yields CASSVTGEETQYF.

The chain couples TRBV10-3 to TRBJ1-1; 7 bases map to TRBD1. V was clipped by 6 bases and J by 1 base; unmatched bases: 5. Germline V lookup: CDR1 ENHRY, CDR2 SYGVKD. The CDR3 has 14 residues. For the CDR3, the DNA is TGTGCCATCAGCCCAAGACAGGGGAACACTGAAGCTTTCTTT. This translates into CAISPRQGNTEAFF.

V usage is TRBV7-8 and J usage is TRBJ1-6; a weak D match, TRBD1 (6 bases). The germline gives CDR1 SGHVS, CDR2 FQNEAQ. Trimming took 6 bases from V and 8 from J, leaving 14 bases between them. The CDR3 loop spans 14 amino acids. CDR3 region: CASRSEQGYSPLHF. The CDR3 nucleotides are TGTGCCAGCAGGTCTGAACAGGGTTATTCACCCCTCCACTTT. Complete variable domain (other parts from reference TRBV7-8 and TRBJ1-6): GAGVSQSPRYKVAKRGQDVALRCDPISGHVSLFWYQQALGQGPEFLTYFQNEAQLDKSGLPSDRFFAERPEGSVSTLKIQRTQQEDSAVYLCASRSEQGYSPLHFGNGTRLTVT.

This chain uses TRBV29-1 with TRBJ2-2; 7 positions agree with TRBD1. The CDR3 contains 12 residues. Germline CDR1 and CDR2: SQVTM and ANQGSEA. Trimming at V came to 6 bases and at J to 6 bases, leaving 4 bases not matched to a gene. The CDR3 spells CSVHGQAGELFF. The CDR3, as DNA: TGCAGCGTCCACGGACAGGCCGGGGAGCTGTTTTTT.

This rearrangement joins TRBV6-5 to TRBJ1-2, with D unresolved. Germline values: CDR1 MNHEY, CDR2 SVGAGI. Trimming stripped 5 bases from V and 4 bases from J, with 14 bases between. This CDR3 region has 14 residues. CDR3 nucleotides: TGTGCCAGCAGTCCAATACCGGGATCCTATGGCTACACCTTC. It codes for CASSPIPGSYGYTF.